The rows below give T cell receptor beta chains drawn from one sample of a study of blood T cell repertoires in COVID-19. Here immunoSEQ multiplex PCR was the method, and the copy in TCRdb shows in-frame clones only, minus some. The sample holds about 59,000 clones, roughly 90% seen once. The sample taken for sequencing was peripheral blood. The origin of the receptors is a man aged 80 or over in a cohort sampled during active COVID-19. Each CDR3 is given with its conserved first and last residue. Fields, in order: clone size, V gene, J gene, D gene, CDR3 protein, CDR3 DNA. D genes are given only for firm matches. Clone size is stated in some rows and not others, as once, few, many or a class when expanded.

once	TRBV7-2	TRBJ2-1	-	CASSLVGGGSYNEQFF	TGTGCCAGCAGCTTAGTTGGCGGAGGCTCCTACAATGAGCAGTTCTTC
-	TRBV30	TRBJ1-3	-	CAWRWNQGSGNTIYF	TGTGCCTGGAGGTGGAATCAGGGCTCTGGAAACACCATATATTTT
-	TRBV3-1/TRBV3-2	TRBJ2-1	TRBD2	CASSHPAGAYNEQFF	TGTGCCAGCAGCCATCCAGCGGGGGCCTACAATGAGCAGTTCTTC
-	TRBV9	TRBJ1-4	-	CASSVGGGIATNEKLFF	TGTGCCAGCAGCGTAGGTGGCGGGATCGCAACTAATGAAAAACTGTTTTTT
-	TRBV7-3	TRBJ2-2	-	CASSSPSLTGELFF	TGTGCCAGCAGCTCCCCCTCCTTGACCGGGGAGCTGTTTTTT
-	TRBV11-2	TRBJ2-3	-	CASSLDGAGWSTDTQYF	TGTGCCAGCAGCTTAGATGGGGCAGGGTGGAGCACAGATACGCAGTATTTT
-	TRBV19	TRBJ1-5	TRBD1	CASSQGQGRRYSNQPQHF	TGTGCCAGTAGCCAGGGACAGGGAAGGCGTTATAGCAATCAGCCCCAGCATTTT
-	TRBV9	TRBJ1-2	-	CASSVIRGGYTF	TGTGCCAGCAGCGTAATACGGGGTGGCTACACCTTC
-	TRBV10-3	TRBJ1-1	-	CAIREGGGTEAFF	TGTGCCATCAGGGAGGGCGGGGGCACTGAAGCTTTCTTT
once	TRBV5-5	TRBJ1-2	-	CASSLADGIWGYTF	TGTGCCAGCAGCTTGGCCGACGGGATATGGGGCTACACCTTC
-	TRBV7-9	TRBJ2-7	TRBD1	CASSSGQARVDYEQYF	TGTGCCAGCAGCTCAGGACAGGCACGAGTCGACTACGAGCAGTACTTC
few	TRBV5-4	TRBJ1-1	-	CASRPGGVRGNTEAFF	TGTGCCAGCAGGCCGGGCGGGGTTAGGGGGAACACTGAAGCTTTCTTT
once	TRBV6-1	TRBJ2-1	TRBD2	CASSEIAGGPLFSYNEQFF	TGTGCCAGCAGTGAAATAGCGGGGGGCCCCCTTTTCTCCTACAATGAGCAGTTCTTC
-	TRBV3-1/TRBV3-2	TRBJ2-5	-	CASSQGRRVYQETQYF	TGTGCCAGCAGCCAAGGGCGGAGAGTGTACCAAGAGACCCAGTACTTC
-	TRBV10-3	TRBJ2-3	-	CAISDLSSMTGLPTNTQYF	TGTGCCATCAGTGATTTGTCGTCAATGACAGGACTGCCCACAAATACGCAGTATTTT
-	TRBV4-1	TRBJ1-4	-	CASSLQGPSEKLFF	TGCGCCAGCAGCCTCCAGGGGCCTAGTGAAAAACTGTTTTTT
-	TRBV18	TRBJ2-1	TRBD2	CASSPGVAGTYNEQFF	TGTGCCAGCTCCCCCGGGGTAGCGGGGACGTACAATGAGCAGTTCTTC
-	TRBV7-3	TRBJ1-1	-	CASSPGGGATTEAFF	TGTGCCAGCAGCCCCGGGGGGGGCGCGACCACTGAAGCTTTCTTT
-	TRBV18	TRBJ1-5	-	CASSSDRTSNQPQHF	TGTGCCAGCTCATCCGACAGAACCAGCAATCAGCCCCAGCATTTT
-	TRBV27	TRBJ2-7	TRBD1	CASSRVGQGANEQYF	TGTGCCAGCAGTAGGGTTGGACAGGGGGCAAACGAGCAGTACTTC
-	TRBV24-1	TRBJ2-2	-	CATSDFITGELFF	TGTGCCACCAGTGATTTCATCACCGGGGAGCTGTTTTTT
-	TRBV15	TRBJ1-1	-	CATSGRSGTMNTEAFF	TGTGCCACCAGCGGTCGTTCAGGCACCATGAACACTGAAGCTTTCTTT
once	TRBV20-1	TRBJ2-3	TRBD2	CSASGGGSDTDTQYF	TGCAGTGCTAGTGGGGGAGGGAGCGACACAGATACGCAGTATTTT
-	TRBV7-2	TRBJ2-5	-	CASSLAQLTSTKETQYF	TGTGCCAGCAGCTTAGCGCAGCTGACATCCACAAAAGAGACCCAGTACTTC
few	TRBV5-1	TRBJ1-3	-	CASSLGSGIGNTIYF	TGCGCCAGCAGCTTAGGTTCGGGGATCGGAAACACCATATATTTT
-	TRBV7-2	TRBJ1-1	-	CASSLMGGVNTEAFF	TGTGCCAGCAGCTTAATGGGGGGGGTGAACACTGAAGCTTTCTTT
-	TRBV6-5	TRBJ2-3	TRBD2	CASQDGRASYTQYF	TGTGCCAGCCAAGACGGGAGGGCCTCGTATACGCAGTATTTT
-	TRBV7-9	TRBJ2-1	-	CASSLDAGNEQFF	TGTGCCAGCAGCTTAGATGCGGGCAATGAGCAGTTCTTC
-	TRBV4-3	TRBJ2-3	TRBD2	CASSPPGLGADTQYF	TGCGCCAGCAGCCCACCGGGACTAGGGGCAGATACGCAGTATTTT
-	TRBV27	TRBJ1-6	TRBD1	CASRMGQGNSPLHF	TGTGCCAGCAGGATGGGACAGGGTAATTCACCCCTCCACTTT
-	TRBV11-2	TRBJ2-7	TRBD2	CASSRSGLGRLGEQYF	TGTGCCAGCAGCAGGTCCGGACTAGGCCGTCTAGGAGAGCAGTACTTC
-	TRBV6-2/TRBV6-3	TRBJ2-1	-	CASSTLNEQFF	TGTGCCAGCAGTACATTAAATGAGCAGTTCTTC
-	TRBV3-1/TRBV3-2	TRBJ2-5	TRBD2	CASSQISGGETQYF	TGTGCCAGCAGCCAAATTTCGGGAGGAGAGACCCAGTACTTC
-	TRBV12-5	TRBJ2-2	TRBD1	CASGNGQGFTGELFF	TGTGCTAGTGGAAATGGACAGGGGTTCACCGGGGAGCTGTTTTTT
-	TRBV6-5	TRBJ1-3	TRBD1	CASSSRTGASGNTIYF	TGTGCCAGCAGTTCCAGGACAGGGGCCTCTGGAAACACCATATATTTT
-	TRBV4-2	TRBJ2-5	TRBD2	CASSQESGRETQYF	TGTGCCAGCAGCCAAGAAAGCGGGAGAGAGACCCAGTACTTC
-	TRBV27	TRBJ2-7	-	CASSLYGSEQYF	TGTGCCAGCAGTTTATATGGTAGCGAGCAGTACTTC
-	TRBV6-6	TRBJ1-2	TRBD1	CASSRGQGATVGYGYTF	TGTGCCAGCAGTCGAGGACAGGGGGCGACGGTAGGCTATGGCTACACCTTC
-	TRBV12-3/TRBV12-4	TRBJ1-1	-	CASSRGFTEAFF	TGTGCCAGCAGTAGGGGCTTCACTGAAGCTTTCTTT
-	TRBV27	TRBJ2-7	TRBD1	CASSPTGTGGHEQYF	TGTGCCAGCAGTCCCACCGGGACAGGGGGCCACGAGCAGTACTTC
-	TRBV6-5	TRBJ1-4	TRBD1	CASSSGTGVSNEKLFF	TGTGCCAGCAGTTCCGGGACAGGGGTGTCGAACGAAAAACTGTTTTTT
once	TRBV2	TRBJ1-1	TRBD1	CASSEQGVYTEAFF	TGTGCCAGCAGTGAACAGGGGGTGTACACTGAAGCTTTCTTT
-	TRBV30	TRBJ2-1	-	CAWSRTAVRNEQFF	TGTGCCTGGAGTCGGACTGCCGTTAGAAATGAGCAGTTCTTC
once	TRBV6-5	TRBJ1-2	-	CASSPYGGGNYGYTF	TGTGCCAGCAGCCCATACGGCGGGGGGAACTATGGCTACACCTTC
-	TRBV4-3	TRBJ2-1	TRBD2	CASSFLAGGPNNEQFF	TGCGCCAGCAGCTTCCTAGCGGGGGGCCCGAACAATGAGCAGTTCTTC
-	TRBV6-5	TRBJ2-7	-	CASRRTTAGEQYF	TGTGCCAGCAGAAGAACGACGGCGGGCGAGCAGTACTTC
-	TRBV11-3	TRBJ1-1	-	CASSVTGTFEAFF	TGTGCCAGCAGCGTTACCGGGACATTCGAAGCTTTCTTT
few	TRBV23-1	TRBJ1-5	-	CASTKNHSSRGNQPQHF	TGCGCCAGCACTAAAAATCACAGCTCCCGAGGCAATCAGCCCCAGCATTTT
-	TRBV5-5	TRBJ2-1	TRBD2	CASSVGTTYGNEQFF	TGTGCCAGCAGCGTTGGGACTACCTATGGGAATGAGCAGTTCTTC
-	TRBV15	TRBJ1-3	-	CATSRDRGSSGNTIYF	TGTGCCACCAGCAGAGATCGGGGGAGCTCTGGAAACACCATATATTTT